The next 21 T cell receptor beta chains were all read from a single sample in a study of blood T cell repertoires in COVID-19. The data were produced by immunoSEQ multiplex PCR, yet TCRdb's version contains in-frame clones alone and is incomplete. The sample consists of 190,000 or so clones, about 87% of them appearing once. The material sequenced was peripheral blood. The origin of the receptors is a man between 40 and 49 years old with active or convalescent COVID-19.

The chain has TRBV4-1 and TRBJ1-1; D is possibly TRBD1 (5 bases). The CDR3 runs to 14 residues. Trimming shortened V by 0 bases and J by 14 bases, and 19 bases separated the two germline ends. Looked up from germline, CDR1 is MGHRA and CDR2 is YSYEKL. CDR3 coding DNA: TGCGCCAGCAGCCAAGAGGTCCGACAGCTTATGTACTTCTTT. Translation: CASSQEVRQLMYFF.

The V gene is TRBV6-5, the J gene TRBJ2-7; perhaps TRBD2 as D (6 bases). CDR1 and CDR2 (germline): MNHEY, SVGAGI. Trimming took 2 bases from V and 3 from J, leaving 14 bases between them. CDR3 size: 15 residues. The CDR3 DNA follows: TGTGCCAGCAGTTACAGATCCCGGCGGGACTACGAGCAGTACTTC. The encoded protein is CASSYRSRRDYEQYF.

V and J are TRBV29-1 and TRBJ2-5; D may be TRBD1 (6 bases). This CDR3 has 12 amino acids. Trimming removed 7 bases from V and 5 bases from J, with 14 bases in between. Germline V gene data show CDR1 as SQVTM and CDR2 as ANQGSEA. CDR3 in amino acids: CSAQQGGETQYF. In DNA, the CDR3 is TGCAGCGCACAACAGGGCGGGGAGACCCAGTACTTC. Together with reference TRBV29-1 and TRBJ2-5, the CDR3 gives the full variable domain: SAVISQKPSRDICQRGTSLTIQCQVDSQVTMMFWYRQQPGQSLTLIATANQGSEATYESGFVIDKFPISRPNLTFSTLTVSNMSPEDSSIYLCSAQQGGETQYFGPGTRLLVL.

In the case of this clone: This specimen includes other DNA sequences encoding the same CDR3. The chain is built from TRBV12-3 or TRBV12-4 and TRBJ2-7, with 9 bases aligning to TRBD1. The length of the CDR3 is 13 residues. Trimming at V came to 3 bases and at J to 4 bases, leaving 1 base not matched to a gene. CDR3 amino acids: CASSLGQGYEQYF. DNA for the CDR3: TGTGCCAGCAGTTTGGGACAGGGATACGAGCAGTACTTC.

This chain connects TRBV12-3 or TRBV12-4 to TRBJ1-1; tentative D call: TRBD1 (6 bases). The ends were cut back, 7 bases at V and 1 base at J, with 10 bases in the middle. The CDR3 loop spans 13 amino acids. This CDR3 is CASTLRGNTEAFF. The DNA for the CDR3 is TGTGCCAGCACCCTCAGGGGGAACACTGAAGCTTTCTTT.

The chain carries TRBV6-5 and TRBJ1-2; TRBD1 matches 7 bases. The CDR3 contains 15 residues. The V gene's germline CDR1 is MNHEY and CDR2 SVGAGI. V lost 0 bases to trimming and J lost 7 bases; unmatched junction nucleotides: 8. The CDR3 DNA reads TGTGCCAGCAGTTACTCGAGAGGGGGCAATGGTGGCTACACCTTC. The encoded protein is CASSYSRGGNGGYTF.

This clone showed up just once. The chain is built from TRBV28 and TRBJ2-1; 9 bases fit TRBD1. The CDR3 has 16 amino acids. Germline lookup yields CDR1 MDHEN and CDR2 SYDVKM. V gave up 2 bases and J gave up 8 bases; unmatched junction bases: 10. CDR3 amino acids: CASSLPGQGKTHEQFF. The DNA of the CDR3 is TGTGCCAGCAGTTTACCGGGACAGGGTAAAACCCATGAGCAGTTCTTC. The full variable domain, its missing parts supplied by reference TRBV28 and TRBJ2-1, is DVKVTQSSRYLVKRTGEKVFLECVQDMDHENMFWYRQDPGLGLRLIYFSYDVKMKEKGDIPEGYSVSREKKERFSLILESASTNQTSMYLCASSLPGQGKTHEQFFGPGTRLTVL.

Comment on this clone: Sequence at one end of the junction differs from germline and may be a read error. The chain combines TRBV13 with TRBJ1-1; D may be TRBD1 (6 bases). Per the germline V gene, CDR1 is PRHDT and CDR2 is FYEKMQ (reference sequence). This CDR3 is built from 14 residues. Written as DNA, the CDR3 is TGTGCCAGCAGCCTAGGGGGAGGAGCCGCTGAAGCTTTCTTT. This gives the protein CASSLGGGAAEAFF.

The V gene is TRBV30, the J gene TRBJ1-6, with 7 bases that match TRBD1. CDR3 size: 16 residues. The germline V gene encodes CDR1 GTSNPN and CDR2 SVGIG (reference sequence). Germline trimming cut 2 bases from V and 0 bases from J; bases unmatched to any gene: 4. The CDR3 loop reads CAWSQTGSSYNSPLHF. CDR3 DNA sequence: TGTGCCTGGAGTCAGACAGGGAGCTCCTATAATTCACCCCTCCACTTT.

The rearrangement joins TRBV2 to TRBJ1-5; 9 positions match TRBD1. Trimming took 6 bases from V and 5 from J; bases not matched to a gene: 5. Germline V gene sequence: CDR1 SNHLY, CDR2 FYNNEI. The CDR3 consists of 14 residues. The CDR3 is CASSPGTGYQPQHF. CDR3 bases: TGTGCCAGCAGCCCAGGGACAGGGTATCAGCCCCAGCATTTT.

This chain joins TRBV21-1 and TRBJ1-5; TRBD1 is the table's D call, not checked against the DNA. TRBV21-1 has pseudogene status. This CDR3 spans 18 amino acids. This chain's CDR3 is CASSKRDRDLGSNQPQHF. CDR3 bases: TGTGCCAGCAGCAAACGTGACAGGGACTTGGGTAGCAATCAGCCCCAGCATTTT.

The rearrangement links TRBV7-8 to TRBJ1-5; D unresolved. This CDR3 region has 14 residues. V lost 4 bases to trimming and J lost 10 bases, with 17 bases between them. CDR1 is SGHVS, CDR2 FQNEAQ, per germline. The CDR3 sequence: CASSSEASAGPQHF. The CDR3 DNA reads as TGTGCCAGCAGCTCCGAGGCCTCGGCTGGCCCCCAGCATTTT.

The chain links TRBV5-6 to TRBJ1-2; D is uncertain. This CDR3 is 15 amino acids long. Germline V gene sequence: CDR1 SGHDT, CDR2 YYEEEE. Deletions cut 0 bases from V and 4 bases from J, with 13 bases between. The CDR3 nucleotides read TGTGCCAGCAGCTTGGCCAACCTCAGAACCTATGGCTACACCTTC. This gives the protein CASSLANLRTYGYTF.

The V call is TRBV7-5, the J call TRBJ2-1; the table calls TRBD2, which could not be checked here. TRBV7-5 is an annotated pseudogene. This CDR3 is built from 16 residues. CDR3 bases: TGTGCCAGAAGCCCAGAAGTGCTAGCGGGGGGGGTTGAGCAGTTCTTC. Translated: CARSPEVLAGGVEQFF.

V usage is TRBV5-1 and J usage is TRBJ1-1, with D possibly being TRBD1 (5 bases). V lost 3 bases, J lost 3 bases, and 15 bases lay in between. The V gene's germline CDR1 is SGHRS and CDR2 YFSETQ. The CDR3 is 15 amino acids. Written as DNA, the CDR3 is TGCGCCAGCAGCTACCAGGGTTTTCTGGACACTGAAGCTTTCTTT. Its translation is CASSYQGFLDTEAFF.

V gene TRBV6-5 combines with J gene TRBJ1-1; D is ambiguous. Germline V gives CDR1 MNHEY, CDR2 SVGAGI. There are 13 residues in the CDR3. The V gene lost 7 bases and the J gene lost 0 bases, with 9 bases spanning the gap. This CDR3 is CASTRHLNTEAFF. The CDR3 DNA reads TGTGCCAGCACCAGGCACCTGAACACTGAAGCTTTCTTT.

The rearrangement links TRBV7-9 to TRBJ1-5; D might be TRBD1 (6 bases). Germline V gene data show CDR1 as SEHNR and CDR2 as FQNEAQ (reference sequence). The V end lost 3 bases, the J end lost 1 base, and 10 bases lay between the germline ends. The CDR3 consists of 15 residues. This chain's CDR3 is CASSFQGRSNQPQHF. CDR3 DNA: TGTGCCAGCAGCTTTCAGGGGCGAAGCAATCAGCCCCAGCATTTT.

In its sample, this clone was seen a few times. The chain has TRBV7-2 and TRBJ1-5, with D uncertain. Germline CDR1 SGHTA, CDR2 FQGNSA. The V end lost 4 bases, the J end lost 4 bases, and 11 bases lay between the germline ends. The CDR3 length is 14 residues. The CDR3 DNA reads as TGTGCCAGCAGCTCCCGACGAGGTAATCAGCCCCAGCATTTT. It translates to CASSSRRGNQPQHF.

The chain employs TRBV5-1 and TRBJ2-5, with D possibly being TRBD2 (5 bases). The germline CDR1 and CDR2 sequences are SGHRS and YFSETQ. The CDR3 consists of 16 residues. Deletions cut 0 bases from V and 5 bases from J, with 17 bases between. This CDR3 is CASSLGSGPGLETQYF. DNA of the CDR3: TGCGCCAGCAGCTTGGGAAGCGGCCCTGGTCTCGAGACCCAGTACTTC. Full variable domain (rest looked up from reference TRBV5-1 and TRBJ2-5): KAGVTQTPRYLIKTRGQQVTLSCSPISGHRSVSWYQQTPGQGLQFLFEYFSETQRNKGNFPGRFSGRQFSNSRSEMNVSTLELGDSALYLCASSLGSGPGLETQYFGPGTRLLVL.

The V and J genes are TRBV21-1 and TRBJ1-4. TRBV21-1 is noted as a pseudogene. This CDR3 is 14 amino acids long. CDR3 amino acids: CASTGTPTNEKLFF. CDR3 coding DNA: TGTGCCAGCACTGGGACTCCAACTAATGAAAAACTGTTTTTT.

The chain is built from TRBV6-5 and TRBJ1-1, with D perhaps matching TRBD1 (5 bases). This CDR3 has 12 residues. The V and J ends lost 8 bases and 1 base respectively, with 8 bases between them. The V gene's germline CDR1 is MNHEY and CDR2 SVGAGI. As DNA, the CDR3 is TGTGCCAGCGGGAGGGGGAACACTGAAGCTTTCTTT. Amino acid sequence: CASGRGNTEAFF.